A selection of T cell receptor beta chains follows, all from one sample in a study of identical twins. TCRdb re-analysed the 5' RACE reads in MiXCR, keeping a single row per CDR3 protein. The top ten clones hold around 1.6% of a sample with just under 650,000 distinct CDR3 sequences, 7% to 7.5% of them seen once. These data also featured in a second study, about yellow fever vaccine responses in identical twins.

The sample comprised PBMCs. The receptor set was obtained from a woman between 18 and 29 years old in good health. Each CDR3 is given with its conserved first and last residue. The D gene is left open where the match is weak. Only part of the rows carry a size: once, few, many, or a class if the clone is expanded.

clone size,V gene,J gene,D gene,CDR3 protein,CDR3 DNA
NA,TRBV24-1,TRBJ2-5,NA,CATSDTSEGGETQYF,TGTGCCACCAGTGACACTAGCGAAGGGGGAGAGACCCAGTACTTC
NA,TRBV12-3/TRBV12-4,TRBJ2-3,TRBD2,CTCSAGTSGGAVNPDTQYF,TGTACCTGCAGTGCCGGGACTAGCGGGGGGGCGGTAAACCCAGATACGCAGTATTTT
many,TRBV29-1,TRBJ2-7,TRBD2,CSVGKMAGVSYEQYF,TGCAGCGTTGGAAAAATGGCGGGAGTTTCCTACGAGCAGTACTTC
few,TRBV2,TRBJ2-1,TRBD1,CARDRGSINEQFF,TGTGCCAGGGACAGGGGGTCGATTAATGAGCAGTTCTTC
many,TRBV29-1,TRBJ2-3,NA,CSVPPGEAFTDTQYF,TGCAGCGTTCCCCCAGGGGAGGCCTTCACAGATACGCAGTATTTT
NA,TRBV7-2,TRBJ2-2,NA,CASSSHGTSLTHGELFF,TGTGCCAGCAGCTCCCACGGGACATCCCTCACACATGGGGAGCTGTTTTTT
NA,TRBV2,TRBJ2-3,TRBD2,CASSLRTSFTDTQYF,TGTGCCAGCAGTCTTAGGACTAGTTTCACAGATACGCAGTATTTT
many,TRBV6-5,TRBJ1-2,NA,CASSYEGRNGYTF,TGTGCCAGCAGTTACGAGGGGAGGAATGGCTACACCTTC
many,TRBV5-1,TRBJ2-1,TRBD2,CASSLGLAGAGEQFF,TGCGCCAGCAGCTTGGGACTAGCGGGAGCGGGGGAGCAGTTCTTC
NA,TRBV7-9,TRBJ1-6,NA,CASRQGDGKDSPLHF,TGTGCCAGCAGGCAAGGGGACGGGAAGGATTCACCCCTCCACTTT
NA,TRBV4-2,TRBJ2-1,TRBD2,CASSPARVRLAGPRDSYNEQFF,TGTGCCAGCAGCCCCGCGAGAGTTAGGCTAGCGGGACCCCGGGACTCCTACAATGAGCAGTTCTTC
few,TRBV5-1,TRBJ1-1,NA,CASSLEADTVTEAFF,TGCGCCAGCAGCTTGGAGGCGGACACTGTCACTGAAGCTTTCTTT
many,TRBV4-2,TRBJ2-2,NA,CASSQEAGGSGGELFF,TGTGCCAGCAGCCAAGAGGCAGGCGGATCGGGCGGGGAGCTGTTTTTT
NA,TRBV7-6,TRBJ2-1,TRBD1,CASSLRDRVNNEQFF,TGTGCCAGCAGCCTCCGGGACAGGGTTAACAATGAGCAGTTCTTC
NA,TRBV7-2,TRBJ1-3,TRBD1,CASSFRQGGNTIYF,TGTGCCAGCAGCTTCCGACAGGGTGGAAACACCATATATTTT
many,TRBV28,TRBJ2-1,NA,CASGGAAYNEQFF,TGTGCCAGCGGGGGGGCAGCCTACAATGAGCAGTTCTTC
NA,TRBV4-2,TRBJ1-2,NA,CASSQDGAGGYGYTF,TGTGCCAGCAGCCAAGATGGTGCAGGAGGCTATGGCTACACCTTC
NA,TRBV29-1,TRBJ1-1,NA,CSVDEGPVNTEAFF,TGCAGCGTTGATGAGGGTCCCGTGAACACTGAAGCTTTCTTT
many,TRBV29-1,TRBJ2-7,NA,CSGIFGDLQGHEQYF,TGCAGCGGCATATTTGGGGACCTACAAGGACACGAGCAGTACTTC
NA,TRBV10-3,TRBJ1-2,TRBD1,CAIIGTGDGYTF,TGTGCCATCATCGGGACAGGTGATGGCTACACCTTC
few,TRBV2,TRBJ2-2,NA,CASSEPRTNTGELFF,TGTGCCAGCAGTGAACCCAGGACCAACACCGGGGAGCTGTTTTTT
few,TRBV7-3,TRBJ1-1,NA,CASSLVPTDTEAFF,TGTGCCAGCAGCTTAGTTCCGACCGACACTGAAGCTTTCTTT
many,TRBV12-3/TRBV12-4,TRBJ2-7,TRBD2,CASSLGPTSGSLQTYEQYF,TGTGCCAGCAGTTTAGGGCCAACTAGCGGGAGTCTACAAACCTACGAGCAGTACTTC
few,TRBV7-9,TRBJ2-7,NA,CASSLSQESSYEQYF,TGTGCCAGCAGCTTATCCCAGGAGAGCTCCTACGAGCAGTACTTC
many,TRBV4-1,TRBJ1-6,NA,CASSQGNSGNSPLHF,TGCGCCAGCAGCCAAGGGAACAGTGGGAATTCACCCCTCCACTTT
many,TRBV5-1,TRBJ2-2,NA,CASTKSGSGELFF,TGCGCCAGCACCAAGTCGGGGTCCGGGGAGCTGTTTTTT
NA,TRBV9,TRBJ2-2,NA,CASSVQGANTGELFF,TGTGCCAGCAGCGTACAGGGAGCGAACACCGGGGAGCTGTTTTTT
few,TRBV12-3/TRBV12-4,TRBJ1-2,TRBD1,CASTNGQGQDYGYTF,TGTGCCAGCACCAACGGACAGGGACAGGACTATGGCTACACCTTC
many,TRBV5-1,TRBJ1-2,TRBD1,CASSLAVDRDYGYTF,TGCGCCAGCAGCTTGGCCGTAGACAGGGACTATGGCTACACCTTC
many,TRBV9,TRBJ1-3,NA,CASSSGGTAVSGNTIYF,TGTGCCAGCAGCTCGGGGGGAACTGCGGTCTCTGGAAACACCATATATTTT
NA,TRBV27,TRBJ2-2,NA,CASSLGRQNTGELFF,TGTGCCAGCAGTTTAGGCCGACAAAACACCGGGGAGCTGTTTTTT
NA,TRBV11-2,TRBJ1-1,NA,CASSSIDSAGEAFF,TGTGCCAGCAGCTCGATTGACAGTGCGGGTGAAGCTTTCTTT
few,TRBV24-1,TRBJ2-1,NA,CATSDTGIGEQFF,TGTGCCACCAGTGATACAGGGATTGGAGAGCAGTTCTTC
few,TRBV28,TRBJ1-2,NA,CASSPTDRLNNYGYTF,TGTGCCAGCAGTCCAACAGACCGATTGAATAACTATGGCTACACCTTC
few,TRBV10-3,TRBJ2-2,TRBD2,CAIRDRIIGTSGTGELFF,TGTGCCATCAGGGACCGAATTATCGGGACTAGCGGAACCGGGGAGCTGTTTTTT
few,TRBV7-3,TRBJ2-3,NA,CASSLRWGRTDTQYF,TGTGCCAGCAGCTTACGGTGGGGGAGGACAGATACGCAGTATTTT
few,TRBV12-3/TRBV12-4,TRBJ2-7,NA,CASSGVGGRVFYEQYF,TGTGCCAGCAGTGGCGTTGGAGGGCGGGTGTTTTACGAGCAGTACTTC
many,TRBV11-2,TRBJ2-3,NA,CASSLSRWLSTDTQYF,TGTGCCAGCAGCTTGTCCCGTTGGCTAAGCACAGATACGCAGTATTTT
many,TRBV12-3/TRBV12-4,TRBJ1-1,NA,CASKPTAFGTEAFF,TGTGCCAGCAAACCGACGGCATTTGGGACTGAAGCTTTCTTT
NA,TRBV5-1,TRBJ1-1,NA,CASSLAAPMNTEAFF,TGCGCCAGCAGCTTGGCCGCGCCCATGAACACTGAAGCTTTCTTT
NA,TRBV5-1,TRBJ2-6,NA,CASSLSAPPSGANVLTF,TGCGCCAGCAGCTTGTCCGCACCTCCCTCTGGGGCCAACGTCCTGACTTTC
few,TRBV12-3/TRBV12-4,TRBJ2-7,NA,CASSRRGLYEQYF,TGTGCCAGCAGCCGCCGGGGACTCTACGAGCAGTACTTC
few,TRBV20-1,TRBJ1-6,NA,CSARGDSGSPLHF,TGCAGTGCTAGAGGAGACAGCGGTTCACCCCTCCACTTT
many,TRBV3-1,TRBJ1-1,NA,CASSPYAAPNTEAFF,TGTGCCAGCAGCCCCTATGCAGCGCCGAACACTGAAGCTTTCTTT
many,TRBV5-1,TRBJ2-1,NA,CASSLAVSEQFF,TGCGCCAGCAGCTTGGCTGTGAGTGAGCAGTTCTTC
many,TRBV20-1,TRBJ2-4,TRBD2,CSASQGTAGGLENIQYF,TGCAGTGCTAGTCAGGGGACAGCGGGGGGGTTGGAAAACATTCAGTACTTC
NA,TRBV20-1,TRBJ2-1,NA,CSASPRVLSEQFF,TGCAGTGCTAGTCCCCGGGTACTGAGTGAGCAGTTCTTC
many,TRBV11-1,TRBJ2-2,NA,CASSRRQPGPPNTGELFF,TGTGCCAGCAGCCGCAGACAACCGGGTCCACCGAACACCGGGGAGCTGTTTTTT
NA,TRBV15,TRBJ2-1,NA,CATNRDPGSNEQFF,TGTGCCACCAACAGAGACCCAGGTTCCAATGAGCAGTTCTTC
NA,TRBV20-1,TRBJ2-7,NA,CSASGAYEQYF,TGCAGTGCTTCCGGGGCCTACGAGCAGTACTTC
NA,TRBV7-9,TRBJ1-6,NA,CASSLVSDSPLHF,TGTGCCAGCAGCTTAGTGAGTGATTCACCCCTCCACTTT
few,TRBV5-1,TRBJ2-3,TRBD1,CASSLTGQGTFDTQYF,TGCGCCAGCAGCCTTACGGGACAGGGGACTTTCGATACGCAGTATTTT
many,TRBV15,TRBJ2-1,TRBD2,CATSREERLAAYNEQFF,TGTGCCACCAGCAGAGAAGAACGGCTAGCGGCCTACAATGAGCAGTTCTTC
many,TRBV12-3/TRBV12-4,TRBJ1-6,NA,CASSSQRDSPLHF,TGTGCCAGCAGTTCGCAAAGAGATTCACCCCTCCACTTT
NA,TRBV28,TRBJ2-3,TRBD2,CASSLWSPRTSGRPLEKDTQYF,TGTGCCAGCAGTTTATGGTCCCCACGGACTAGCGGGAGGCCCCTGGAGAAAGATACGCAGTATTTT
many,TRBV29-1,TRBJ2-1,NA,CSVEVVEYNEQFF,TGCAGCGTTGAAGTTGTGGAGTACAATGAGCAGTTCTTC
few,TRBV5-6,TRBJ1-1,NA,CASSLAGGSTEAFF,TGTGCCAGCAGCTTGGCCGGGGGTAGCACTGAAGCTTTCTTT